The present TCR beta chain was sequenced within a study of T cells in tumors after PD-1 blockade. In the study overall: Patients received pembrolizumab 200 mg every 3 weeks or cemiplimab 350 mg every 2 weeks. Whole-study findings and limits: About 41% of tumor TCR clonotypes were also found in blood.

Input was 616 ng to 6,004 ng of genomic DNA from tumor or blood. Generated by immunoSEQ multiplex PCR, the TCRdb table keeps only in-frame clones and is missing some. The data show almost 35,000 clones, 73% seen once. Concerning this clone: Antigen: not known.

This TCR was sampled from a human donor with basal cell carcinoma. This specimen was PBMCs, taken after anti-PD-1 treatment.

CDR3 residues: CASSPLRGSGANVLTF. CDR3 in DNA: TGTGCCAGCAGCCCCCTCCGGGGCTCTGGGGCCAACGTCCTGACTTTC. J is TRBJ2-6 and V is TRBV7-2, with TRBD2 as a possible D gene (5 bases). The CDR3 sequence is 16 residues long. The V gene lost 5 bases and the J gene lost 0 bases, with 11 bases spanning the gap. Germline V gene data show CDR1 as SGHTA and CDR2 as FQGNSA.